This T cell receptor (beta chain) was captured by sequencing in a study of CXCR3 chemokines and chemotherapy response in bladder cancer (dated by TCRdb to 2022 to 2024). Describing the broader study: The study set out to examine whether the activity of the CXCR3 chemokine system within tumors predicted response to chemotherapy in human bladder cancer.

Turning to this clonotype: Its antigen is still unknown. This likely stems from a read error, as it lies one base from a far larger clone.

The library was made by PCR. The sequencer listed for this sample is Illumina HiSeq 2500. TCRdb's own reprocessing of the public reads used fastp at Q25 and MiXCR and kept productive beta chains. Rows matching on CDR3 protein sequence are summarized as one entry with the most common DNA and genes. The sample table lists about 8,900 distinct CDR3 sequences, around 23% of them with a count of one. In total, the top ten clones hold 8.8% of the sample. The CDR3 runs 14 amino acids, cysteine and phenylalanine included. Kept here is only the CDR3 DNA, which spans 42 bases and is read in frame from base 1. From a lookup of the germline V gene (reference sequence), CDR1 and CDR2 are LNHDA and SQIVND.

The chain employs TRBV19 and TRBJ1-2, with TRBD1 tentatively as D gene (5 bases match). This specimen was taken from a patient whose treatment included neoadjuvant chemotherapy. The source is a human donor with bladder cancer that did not respond to neoadjuvant chemotherapy. At the DNA level, the sequence is TGTGCCACCCAACAGGTGGGCACTAAAAACATTCGGTACTTC. This encodes CATQQVGTKNIRYF.